This is a list of T cell receptor beta chains from one sample in a study of blood T cells in healthy people across ages. TCRdb ran MiXCR on the 5' RACE reads and lists one entry per CDR3 protein. The repertoire consists of 800,000 to 950,000 distinct CDR3 sequences, with roughly 28% occurring once and the leading ten covering 9.5% to 13%. The sample was also reused in another study, on T cells of mothers and their children.

The sequenced sample was blood. Source of these receptors: a woman in her forties in good health. The CDR3 runs from the conserved cysteine through the conserved F or W. A D gene is named only where the DNA matches it firmly. Rows give clone size only sometimes, using once, few, many, or a class for an expanded clone.

clone size | D gene | J gene | V gene | CDR3 DNA | CDR3 protein
few | TRBD1 | TRBJ1-6 | TRBV12-3/TRBV12-4 | TGTGCCAGCAGCCCGGGACAGCCCGCTTCACCCCTCCACTTT | CASSPGQPASPLHF
NA | TRBD1 | TRBJ1-2 | TRBV4-1 | TGCGCCAGCAGCCAAGATCCCGCGACAGGGGTTCGCTCTGGCTACACCTTC | CASSQDPATGVRSGYTF
NA | NA | TRBJ2-1 | TRBV5-1 | TGCGCCAGCAGCTTGGGGATTACCTCCCACAATGAGCAGTTCTTC | CASSLGITSHNEQFF
NA | TRBD1 | TRBJ2-2 | TRBV6-5 | TGTGCCAGCAGTTACCGGGACAGGGGGGGCGAGCTGTTTTTT | CASSYRDRGGELFF
many | NA | TRBJ2-5 | TRBV12-3/TRBV12-4 | TGTGCCAGCAGTTCCCCTCGGCAGGGTATCTCACAAACAGAGACCCAGTACTTC | CASSSPRQGISQTETQYF
few | NA | TRBJ2-7 | TRBV20-1 | TGCAGTGCTCCTTACGGGGCAGGGAACGAGCAGTACTTC | CSAPYGAGNEQYF
NA | NA | TRBJ2-1 | TRBV12-3/TRBV12-4 | TGTGCCAGCAGTTTCTACAGGGCGAATGAGCAGTTCTTC | CASSFYRANEQFF
NA | NA | TRBJ1-2 | TRBV10-3 | TGTGCCATCAGTGAAGGGAGTTCGAACTATGGCTACACCTTC | CAISEGSSNYGYTF
many | TRBD1 | TRBJ1-5 | TRBV20-1 | TGCAGTGCTTGGACACAGGGGGCTGGGAATCAGCCCCAGCATTTT | CSAWTQGAGNQPQHF
NA | NA | TRBJ2-1 | TRBV7-3 | TGTGCCAGCAGCCTGACAGGTTCCACCTACGAGCAGTCCTTC | CASSLTGSTYEQSF
NA | NA | TRBJ1-1 | TRBV20-1 | TGCAGTGCCCCCCGACAGGCTGGGGCTGAAGCTTTCTTT | CSAPRQAGAEAFF
NA | NA | TRBJ1-1 | TRBV29-1 | TGCAGCGTCGCGCTGGGGGGCGCGGACACTGAAGCTTTCTTT | CSVALGGADTEAFF
few | NA | TRBJ1-1 | TRBV2 | TGTGCCAGCAGTGAATGGCCGGACACTGAAGCTTTCTTT | CASSEWPDTEAFF
NA | NA | TRBJ1-4 | TRBV7-9 | TGTGCCAGCAGCTTAGAAAACATGGGACTAAGCGAAAAACTGTTTTTT | CASSLENMGLSEKLFF
NA | NA | TRBJ1-5 | TRBV7-9 | TGTGCCAGCAGCTTATCAGGGGATCAGTGGCCCCAGCATTTT | CASSLSGDQWPQHF
NA | TRBD1 | TRBJ2-6 | TRBV6-1 | TGTGCCAGCTGCGTCCGGGACAGGGGGTTTGCTGGGGCCAACGTCCTGACTTTC | CASCVRDRGFAGANVLTF
NA | NA | TRBJ1-4 | TRBV4-3 | TGCGCCAGCAGCCAAGGGTCCGGGTTAGAAAAACTGTTTTTT | CASSQGSGLEKLFF
few | NA | TRBJ1-1 | TRBV28 | TGTGCCAGCAGTTTTCTTGGGACAACAGGTGAAGCTTTCTTT | CASSFLGTTGEAFF
NA | NA | TRBJ1-6 | TRBV20-1 | TGCAGTGCTAGAGATCTAGAGAGGCTAGGAGCATCCCTCCACTTT | CSARDLERLGASLHF
few | NA | TRBJ2-1 | TRBV14 | TGTGCCAGCAGCCAAGGAGGGGATAGGGATAAAAATGAGCAGTTCTTC | CASSQGGDRDKNEQFF
NA | NA | TRBJ1-1 | TRBV6-5 | TGTGCCAGCAGTACCCGCAAGAACACTGAAGCTTTCTTT | CASSTRKNTEAFF
many | TRBD1 | TRBJ2-5 | TRBV4-1 | TGCGCCAGCAGCTCAATAGGGACAGGGGGAGAGACCCAGTACTTC | CASSSIGTGGETQYF
few | NA | TRBJ2-7 | TRBV6-1 | TGTGCCAGCAGTGAAGCAGGGGCGCCGGCCTACGAGCAGTACTTC | CASSEAGAPAYEQYF